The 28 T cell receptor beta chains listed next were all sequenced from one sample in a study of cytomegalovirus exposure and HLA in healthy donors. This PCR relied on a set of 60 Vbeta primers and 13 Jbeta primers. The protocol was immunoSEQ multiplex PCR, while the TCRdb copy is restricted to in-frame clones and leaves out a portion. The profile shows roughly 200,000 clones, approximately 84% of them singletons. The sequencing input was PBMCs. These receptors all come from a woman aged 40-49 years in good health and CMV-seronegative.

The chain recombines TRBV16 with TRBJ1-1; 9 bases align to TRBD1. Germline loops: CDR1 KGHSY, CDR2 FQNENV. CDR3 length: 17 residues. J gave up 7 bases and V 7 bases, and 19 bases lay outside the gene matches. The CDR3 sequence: CASIPPGGRTGAIEAFF. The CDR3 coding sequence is TGTGCCAGCATCCCACCGGGAGGAAGGACAGGGGCCATTGAAGCTTTCTTT.

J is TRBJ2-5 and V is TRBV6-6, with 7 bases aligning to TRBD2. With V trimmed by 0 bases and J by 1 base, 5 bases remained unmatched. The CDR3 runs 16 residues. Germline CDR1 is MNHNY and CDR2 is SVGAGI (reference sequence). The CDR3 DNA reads TGTGCCAGCAGTTACTCGCGGGGGTCCTTCCAAGAGACCCAGTACTTC. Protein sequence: CASSYSRGSFQETQYF.

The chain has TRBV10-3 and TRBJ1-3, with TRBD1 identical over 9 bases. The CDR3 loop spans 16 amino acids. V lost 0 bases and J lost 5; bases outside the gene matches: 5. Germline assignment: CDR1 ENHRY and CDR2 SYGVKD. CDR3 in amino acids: CAISESGTGPRNTIYF. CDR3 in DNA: TGTGCCATCAGTGAGTCCGGGACAGGGCCCAGAAACACCATATATTTT.

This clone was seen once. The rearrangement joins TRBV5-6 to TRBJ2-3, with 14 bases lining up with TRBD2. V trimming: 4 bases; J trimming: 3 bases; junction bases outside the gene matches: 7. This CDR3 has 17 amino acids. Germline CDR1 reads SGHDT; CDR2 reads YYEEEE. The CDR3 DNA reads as TGTGCCAGCAGCGACCGGACTAGCGGGGGGTATACAGATACGCAGTATTTT. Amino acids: CASSDRTSGGYTDTQYF.

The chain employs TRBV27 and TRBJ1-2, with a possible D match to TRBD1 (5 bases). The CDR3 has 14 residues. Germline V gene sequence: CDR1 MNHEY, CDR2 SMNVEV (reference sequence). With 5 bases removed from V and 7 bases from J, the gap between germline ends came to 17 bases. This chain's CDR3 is CASSPRGGRGGYTF. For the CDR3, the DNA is TGTGCCAGCAGTCCCCGGGGGGGAAGGGGTGGCTACACCTTC.

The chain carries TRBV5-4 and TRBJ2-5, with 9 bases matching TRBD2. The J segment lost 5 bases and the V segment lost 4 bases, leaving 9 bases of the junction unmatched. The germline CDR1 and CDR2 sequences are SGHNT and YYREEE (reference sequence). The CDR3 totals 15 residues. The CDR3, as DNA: TGTGCCAGCAGCCCACGGGGTGGACTAGCGGAGACCCAGTACTTC. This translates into CASSPRGGLAETQYF.

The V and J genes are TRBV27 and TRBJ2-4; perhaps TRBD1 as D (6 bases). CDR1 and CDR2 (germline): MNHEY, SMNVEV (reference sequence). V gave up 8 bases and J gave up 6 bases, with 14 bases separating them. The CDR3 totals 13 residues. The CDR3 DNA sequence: TGTGCCAGCGGGCAGGGGAATTCAAACATTCAGTACTTC. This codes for CASGQGNSNIQYF.

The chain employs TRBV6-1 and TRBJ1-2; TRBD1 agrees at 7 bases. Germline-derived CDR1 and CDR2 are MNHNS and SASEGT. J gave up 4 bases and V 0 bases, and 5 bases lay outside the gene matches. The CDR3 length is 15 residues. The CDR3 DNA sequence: TGTGCCAGCAGTGAAGCAAGGGGGCGTCCCTATGGCTACACCTTC. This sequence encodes CASSEARGRPYGYTF.

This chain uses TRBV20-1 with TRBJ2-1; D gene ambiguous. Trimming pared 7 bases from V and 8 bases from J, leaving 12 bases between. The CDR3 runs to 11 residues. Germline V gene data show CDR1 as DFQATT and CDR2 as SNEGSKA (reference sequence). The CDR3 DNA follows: TGCAGTGTTGAGGCGAGAGATGAGCAGTTCTTC. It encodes CSVEARDEQFF.

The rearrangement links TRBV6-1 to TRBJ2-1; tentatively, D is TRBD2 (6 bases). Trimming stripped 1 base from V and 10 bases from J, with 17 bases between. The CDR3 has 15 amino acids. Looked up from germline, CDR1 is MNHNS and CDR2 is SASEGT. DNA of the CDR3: TGTGCCAGCAGTGAAGAGTTCCAGGCAGGGAGGGAGCAGTTCTTC. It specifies CASSEEFQAGREQFF.

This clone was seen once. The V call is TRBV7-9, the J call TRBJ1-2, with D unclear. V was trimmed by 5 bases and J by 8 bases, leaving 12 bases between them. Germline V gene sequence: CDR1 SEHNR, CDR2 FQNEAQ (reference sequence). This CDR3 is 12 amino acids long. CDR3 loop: CASSLLPGGYTF. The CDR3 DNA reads TGTGCCAGCAGCCTCCTCCCGGGGGGCTACACCTTC. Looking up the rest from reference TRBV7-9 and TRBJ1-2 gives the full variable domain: DTGVSQNPRHKITKRGQNVTFRCDPISEHNRLYWYRQTLGQGPEFLTYFQNEAQLEKSRLLSDRFSAERPKGSFSTLEIQRTEQGDSAMYLCASSLLPGGYTFGSGTRLTVV.

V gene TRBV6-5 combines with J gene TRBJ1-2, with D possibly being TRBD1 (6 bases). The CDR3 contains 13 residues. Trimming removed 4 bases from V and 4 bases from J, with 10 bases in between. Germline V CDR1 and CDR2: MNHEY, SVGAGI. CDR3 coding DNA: TGTGCCAGCAGTTTTACAGGGCCCTATGGCTACACCTTC. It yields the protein CASSFTGPYGYTF.

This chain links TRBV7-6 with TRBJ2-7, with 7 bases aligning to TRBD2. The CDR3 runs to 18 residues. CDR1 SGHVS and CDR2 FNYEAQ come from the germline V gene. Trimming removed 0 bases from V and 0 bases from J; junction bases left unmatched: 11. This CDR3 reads CASSLAPAGVGSSYEQYF. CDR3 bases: TGTGCCAGCAGCTTAGCTCCCGCGGGGGTAGGGTCCTCCTACGAGCAGTACTTC.

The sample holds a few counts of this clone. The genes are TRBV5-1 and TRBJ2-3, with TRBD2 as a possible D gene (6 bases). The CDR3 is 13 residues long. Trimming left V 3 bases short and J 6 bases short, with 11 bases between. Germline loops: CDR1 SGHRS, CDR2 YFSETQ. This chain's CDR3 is CASSYWGRDTQYF. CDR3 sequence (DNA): TGCGCCAGCAGCTATTGGGGGAGGGATACGCAGTATTTT. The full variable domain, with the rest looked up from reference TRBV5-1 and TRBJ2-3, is KAGVTQTPRYLIKTRGQQVTLSCSPISGHRSVSWYQQTPGQGLQFLFEYFSETQRNKGNFPGRFSGRQFSNSRSEMNVSTLELGDSALYLCASSYWGRDTQYFGPGTRLTVL.

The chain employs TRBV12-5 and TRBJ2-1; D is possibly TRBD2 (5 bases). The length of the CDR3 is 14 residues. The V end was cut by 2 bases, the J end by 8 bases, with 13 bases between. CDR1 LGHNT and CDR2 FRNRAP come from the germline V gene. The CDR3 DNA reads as TGTGCTAGTGGTTTGCCTCCCGGAGGCGATGAGCAGTTCTTC. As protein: CASGLPPGGDEQFF.

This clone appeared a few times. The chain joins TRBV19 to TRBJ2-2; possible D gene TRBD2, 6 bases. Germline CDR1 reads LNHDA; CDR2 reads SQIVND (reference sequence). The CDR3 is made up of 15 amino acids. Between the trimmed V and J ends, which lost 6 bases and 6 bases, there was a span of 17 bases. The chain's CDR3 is CASSFSGLSPGELFF. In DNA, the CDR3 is TGTGCCAGTAGCTTCTCGGGACTTAGCCCCGGGGAGCTGTTTTTT. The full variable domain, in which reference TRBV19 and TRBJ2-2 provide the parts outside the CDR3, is DGGITQSPKYLFRKEGQNVTLSCEQNLNHDAMYWYRQDPGQGLRLIYYSQIVNDFQKGDIAEGYSVSREKKESFPLTVTSAQKNPTAFYLCASSFSGLSPGELFFGEGSRLTVL.

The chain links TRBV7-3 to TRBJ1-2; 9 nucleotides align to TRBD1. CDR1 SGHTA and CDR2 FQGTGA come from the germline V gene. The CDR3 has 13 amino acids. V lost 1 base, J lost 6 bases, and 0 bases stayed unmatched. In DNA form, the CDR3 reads TGTGCCAGCAGCTTAAGGACAGGGGATGGCTACACCTTC. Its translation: CASSLRTGDGYTF.

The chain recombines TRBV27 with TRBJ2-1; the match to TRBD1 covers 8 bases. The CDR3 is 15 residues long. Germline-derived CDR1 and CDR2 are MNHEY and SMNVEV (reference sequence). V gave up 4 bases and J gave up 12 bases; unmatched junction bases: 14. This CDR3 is CASSSGTGNLQWQFF. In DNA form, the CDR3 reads TGTGCCAGCAGTTCGGGGACAGGTAACCTACAATGGCAGTTCTTC.

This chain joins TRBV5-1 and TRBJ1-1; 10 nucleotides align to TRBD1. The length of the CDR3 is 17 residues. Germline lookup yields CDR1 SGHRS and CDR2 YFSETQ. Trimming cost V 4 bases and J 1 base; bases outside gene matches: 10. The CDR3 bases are TGCGCCAGCAGCCTGACAGGGGGCTGGTCTAGGAACACTGAAGCTTTCTTT. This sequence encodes CASSLTGGWSRNTEAFF. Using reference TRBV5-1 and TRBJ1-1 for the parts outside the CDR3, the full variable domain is KAGVTQTPRYLIKTRGQQVTLSCSPISGHRSVSWYQQTPGQGLQFLFEYFSETQRNKGNFPGRFSGRQFSNSRSEMNVSTLELGDSALYLCASSLTGGWSRNTEAFFGQGTRLTVV.

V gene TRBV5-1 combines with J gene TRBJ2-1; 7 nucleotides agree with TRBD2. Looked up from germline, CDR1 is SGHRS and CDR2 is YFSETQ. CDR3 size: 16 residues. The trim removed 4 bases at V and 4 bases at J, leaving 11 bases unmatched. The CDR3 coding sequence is TGCGCCAGCAGCCTGCACGGCGGGGGTCTTTACAATGAGCAGTTCTTC. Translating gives CASSLHGGGLYNEQFF.

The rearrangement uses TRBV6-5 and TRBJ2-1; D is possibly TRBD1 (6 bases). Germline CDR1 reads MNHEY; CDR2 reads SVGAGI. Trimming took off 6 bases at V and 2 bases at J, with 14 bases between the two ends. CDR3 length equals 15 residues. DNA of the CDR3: TGTGCCAGCAGCCGCGGACAGTTGACCTACAATGAGCAGTTCTTC. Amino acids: CASSRGQLTYNEQFF.

CDR3 bases: TGTGCCAGCAGCCACCGATTAGCGGGGGGAAGTGCAGATACGCAGTATTTT. Protein product: CASSHRLAGGSADTQYF. The rearrangement uses TRBV7-9 and TRBJ2-3; 10 bases agree with TRBD2. The CDR3 runs 17 residues. V shed 5 bases and J 4 bases; nucleotides not matched to a gene: 12. Germline CDR1 is SEHNR and CDR2 is FQNEAQ (reference sequence).

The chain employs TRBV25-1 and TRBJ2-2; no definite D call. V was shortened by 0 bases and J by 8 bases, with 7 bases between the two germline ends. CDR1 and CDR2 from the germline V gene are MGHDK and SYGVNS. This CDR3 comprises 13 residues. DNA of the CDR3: TGTGCCAGCAGTGAATACACCAGAGGGGAGCTGTTTTTT. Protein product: CASSEYTRGELFF.

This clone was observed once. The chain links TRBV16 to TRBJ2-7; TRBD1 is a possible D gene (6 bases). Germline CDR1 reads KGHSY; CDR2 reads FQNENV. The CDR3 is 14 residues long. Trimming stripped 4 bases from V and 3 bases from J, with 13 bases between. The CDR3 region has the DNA TGTGCCAGCAGCCGACCGGGACAAGACTACGAGCAGTACTTC. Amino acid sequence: CASSRPGQDYEQYF.

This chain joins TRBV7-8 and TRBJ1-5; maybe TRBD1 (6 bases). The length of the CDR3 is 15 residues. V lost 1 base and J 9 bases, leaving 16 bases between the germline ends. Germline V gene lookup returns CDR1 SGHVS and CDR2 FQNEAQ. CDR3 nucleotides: TGTGCCAGCAGCTTAGAGGGGGTGATGGGTGGGCCCCAGCATTTT. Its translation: CASSLEGVMGGPQHF.

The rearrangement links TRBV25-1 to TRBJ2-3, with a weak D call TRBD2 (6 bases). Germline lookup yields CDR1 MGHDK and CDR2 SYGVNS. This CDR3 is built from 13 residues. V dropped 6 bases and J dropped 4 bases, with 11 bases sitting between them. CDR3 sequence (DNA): TGTGCCAGCAGCGTAACGGGGGCAGATACGCAGTATTTT. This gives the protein CASSVTGADTQYF. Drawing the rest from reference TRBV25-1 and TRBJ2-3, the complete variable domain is EADIYQTPRYLVIGTGKKITLECSQTMGHDKMYWYQQDPGMELHLIHYSYGVNSTEKGDLSSESTVSRIRTEHFPLTLESARPSHTSQYLCASSVTGADTQYFGPGTRLTVL.

The CDR3 reads CASTRDRLSYEQYF. For the CDR3, the DNA is TGTGCCAGCACTCGGGACAGGCTCTCCTACGAGCAGTACTTC. The gene calls are TRBV2 and TRBJ2-7; TRBD1 agrees at 8 bases. Unmatched junction bases numbered 5, after V lost 7 bases and J lost 0 bases. The germline gives CDR1 SNHLY, CDR2 FYNNEI. The CDR3 totals 14 residues.

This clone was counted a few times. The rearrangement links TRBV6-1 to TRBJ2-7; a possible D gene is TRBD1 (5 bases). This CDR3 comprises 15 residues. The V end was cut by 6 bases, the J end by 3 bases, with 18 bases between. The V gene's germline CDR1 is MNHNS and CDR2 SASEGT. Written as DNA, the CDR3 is TGTGCCAGCAGCCCCCCCTCAGGGATCGGCTACGAGCAGTACTTC. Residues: CASSPPSGIGYEQYF.